The rows below give T cell receptor beta chains drawn from one sample of a study of blood T cell repertoires in COVID-19. TCRdb keeps only in-frame clones here, not all; method: immunoSEQ multiplex PCR. The sample consists of about 100,000 clones, approximately 87% of them appearing once. Sequencing input: peripheral blood. The source is a woman aged 25-40 years with acute or convalescent COVID-19. Each CDR3 is given with its conserved first and last residue. The D gene is left open where the match is weak. Size is stated for part of the rows, as once, few or many counts, or as a class when the clone is expanded.

j_call | v_call | clone_size | d_call | cdr3_nt | cdr3_aa
TRBJ1-6 | TRBV3-1/TRBV3-2 | once | . | TGTGCCAGCAGCCAAGATTGGAGGGATTCACCCCTCCACTTT | CASSQDWRDSPLHF
TRBJ2-1 | TRBV10-2 | . | TRBD2 | TGCGCCAGCAGTGAGAGGGGTGGGGGACTAGCTGATGAGCAGTTCTTC | CASSERGGGLADEQFF
TRBJ1-2 | TRBV5-4 | . | . | TGTGCCAGCAGCCGGGAAGTCGGAGATGGCTACACCTTC | CASSREVGDGYTF
TRBJ1-1 | TRBV28 | . | . | TGTGCCAGCAGTTTAGAGGCAACCTTTGAAGCTTTCTTT | CASSLEATFEAFF
TRBJ1-3 | TRBV10-3 | once | . | TGTGCCATCAGTGATGACTACTCTGGAAACACCATATATTTT | CAISDDYSGNTIYF
TRBJ1-2 | TRBV28 | . | . | TGTGCCAGCAGTCCTGCGGGACGCCTCTACACCTTC | CASSPAGRLYTF
TRBJ2-1 | TRBV5-8 | once | TRBD2 | TGTGCCAGCAGCTTCCTTGGGACTAGCGGGGGGGTGAACAATGAGCAGTTCTTC | CASSFLGTSGGVNNEQFF
TRBJ2-3 | TRBV19 | . | TRBD2 | TGTGCCAGTAGTTACCTAGCGGGGGGATCAGATACGCAGTATTTT | CASSYLAGGSDTQYF
TRBJ2-7 | TRBV6-6 | . | TRBD2 | TGTGCCAGCAAGGCCGCGGGGGATCCCTCCTACGAGCAGTACTTC | CASKAAGDPSYEQYF
TRBJ1-5 | TRBV12-3/TRBV12-4 | . | . | TGTGCCAGCACCCACGGTTCCAATCAGCCCCAGCATTTT | CASTHGSNQPQHF
TRBJ1-2 | TRBV4-2 | . | . | TGTGCCAGCAGCCAAGAGCACCGCCAGGGTAAAGGCTACACCTTC | CASSQEHRQGKGYTF
TRBJ2-2 | TRBV15 | . | . | TGTGCCACCAGCAGAGTGGGCGGCGGGACCGGGGAGCTGTTTTTT | CATSRVGGGTGELFF
TRBJ1-6 | TRBV19 | . | TRBD1 | TGTGCCAGTAGTATTCCTTTGGGACAGGGGGCTAACTCACCCCTCCACTTT | CASSIPLGQGANSPLHF